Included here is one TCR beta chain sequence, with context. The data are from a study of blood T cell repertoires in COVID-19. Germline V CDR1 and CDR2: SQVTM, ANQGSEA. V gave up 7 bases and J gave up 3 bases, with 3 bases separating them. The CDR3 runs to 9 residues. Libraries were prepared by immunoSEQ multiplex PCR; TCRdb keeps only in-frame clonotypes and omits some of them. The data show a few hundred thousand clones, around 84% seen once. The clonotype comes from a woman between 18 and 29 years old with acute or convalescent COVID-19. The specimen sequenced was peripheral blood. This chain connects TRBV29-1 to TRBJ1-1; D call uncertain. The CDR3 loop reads CSGDTEAFF. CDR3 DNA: TGCAGCGGCGACACTGAAGCTTTCTTT.